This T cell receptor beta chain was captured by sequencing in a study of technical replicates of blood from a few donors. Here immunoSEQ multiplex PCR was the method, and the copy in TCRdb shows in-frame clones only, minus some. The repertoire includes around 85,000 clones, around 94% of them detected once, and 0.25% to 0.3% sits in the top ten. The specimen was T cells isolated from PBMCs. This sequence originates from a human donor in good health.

DNA for the CDR3: TGTGCCAGTAGTATAACGTCGGGGGAGCGTTATCAGCCCCAGCATTTT. Protein: CASSITSGERYQPQHF. The J gene is TRBJ1-5, the V gene TRBV19, with D possibly being TRBD1 (5 bases). CDR3 length: 16 residues. Germline V gene sequence: CDR1 LNHDA, CDR2 SQIVND (reference sequence). V lost 2 bases to trimming and J lost 5 bases, with 16 bases between them.